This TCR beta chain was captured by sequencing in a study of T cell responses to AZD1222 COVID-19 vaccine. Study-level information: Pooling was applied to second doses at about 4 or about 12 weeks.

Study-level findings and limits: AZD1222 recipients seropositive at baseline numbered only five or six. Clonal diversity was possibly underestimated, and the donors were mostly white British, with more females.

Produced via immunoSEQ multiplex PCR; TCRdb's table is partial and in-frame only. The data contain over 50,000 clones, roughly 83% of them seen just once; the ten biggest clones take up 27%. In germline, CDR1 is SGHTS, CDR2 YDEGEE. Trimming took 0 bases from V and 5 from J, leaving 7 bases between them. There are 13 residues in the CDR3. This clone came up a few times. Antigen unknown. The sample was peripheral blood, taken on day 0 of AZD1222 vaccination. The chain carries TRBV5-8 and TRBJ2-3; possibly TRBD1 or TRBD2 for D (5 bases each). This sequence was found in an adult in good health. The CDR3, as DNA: TGTGCCAGCAGCTTGGGAGGGGAAGATACGCAGTATTTT. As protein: CASSLGGEDTQYF.